This TCR beta chain was observed in a study of blood T cell repertoires in COVID-19. The overall study: Sites across the United States, Italy and Spain contributed samples from acute and convalescent COVID-19.

Authors' data handling: Reference gene primer amplification yielded estimated nucleated cell counts. Generated by immunoSEQ multiplex PCR, the TCRdb table keeps only in-frame clones and is missing some. Clonal size and the V and J genes are those of that table, whereas D and trimming came from the DNA. This table has around 190,000 clones, about 87% appearing once. Germline CDR1 reads LNHDA; CDR2 reads SQIVND (reference sequence). The trim removed 9 bases at V and 4 bases at J, leaving 8 bases unmatched. The CDR3 has 14 amino acids. The sequenced sample consisted of PBMCs or T cells enriched from blood (not recorded which). The receptor's source is a man aged 18 to 30 with acute COVID-19. The rearrangement uses TRBV19 and TRBJ2-1; 8 positions match TRBD2. The chain's CDR3 is CASRGGARYNEQFF. The CDR3 DNA reads as TGTGCCAGCCGGGGGGGGGCGCGGTACAATGAGCAGTTCTTC.